This T cell receptor (beta chain) originates from a study of CD8 T cells in Susac syndrome. A quantity of about 0.45 to 1 ug RNA underwent reverse transcription using random hexamers. Amplification of TCR beta CDR3 across 54 Vbeta and 13 Jbeta was performed with immunoSEQ multiplex PCR. MiXCR, applied by TCRdb to the immunoSEQ multiplex PCR reads, yields one record per CDR3 protein. In the table there are about 60,000 distinct CDR3 sequences, about 92% of which are singletons. The CDR3 is 13 residues long. The V gene lost 5 bases and the J gene lost 2 bases, with 10 bases spanning the gap. Germline V gene data show CDR1 as SGHTA and CDR2 as FQGTGA. Blood CD8+ and CD4+ T cells underwent high-throughput TCR beta sequencing. This clonotype has a handful of counts.

This clonotype was obtained from a human donor in good health. The specimen sequenced was CD8+ T cells from PBMCs. The V gene is TRBV7-3, the J gene TRBJ2-7; either TRBD1 or TRBD2 may supply D (5 bases each). CDR3 nucleotides: TGTGCCAGCAGCCCTGGGGGTGCCTACGAGCAGTACTTC. Residues: CASSPGGAYEQYF.